Listed here are 22 T cell receptor beta chains from one sample, sequenced in a study of PD-L1 blockade in urothelial cancer. Here immunoSEQ multiplex PCR was the method, and the copy in TCRdb shows in-frame clones only, minus some. The sample lists 35,000 to 55,000 clones; around nine tenths were seen once. The material was PBMCs, obtained around atezolizumab (anti-PD-L1) treatment. These receptors all stem from a woman aged 55-69 years with urothelial cancer.

The V call is TRBV19, the J call TRBJ2-3, with D possibly being TRBD1 (6 bases). The CDR3 contains 15 residues. Germline CDR1 reads LNHDA; CDR2 reads SQIVND (reference sequence). V lost 3 bases, J lost 4 bases, and 14 bases lay in between. The DNA of the CDR3 is TGTGCCAGTAGTATTGGGGGCCCTGGACCAGATACGCAGTATTTT. As protein: CASSIGGPGPDTQYF.

This chain uses TRBV29-1 with TRBJ2-7; possibly TRBD2 for D (5 bases). The CDR3 runs to 15 residues. CDR1 is SQVTM and CDR2 is ANQGSEA in the germline V gene. Trimming removed 2 bases at V and 2 bases at J, with 16 bases between. In DNA form, the CDR3 reads TGCAGCGTTGAACGGGTAGGGTTAGCGCCCTACGAGCAGTACTTC. This codes for CSVERVGLAPYEQYF.

The rearrangement links TRBV7-9 to TRBJ2-1; 8 bases fit TRBD1. This CDR3 is built from 17 residues. Germline V gives CDR1 SEHNR, CDR2 FQNEAQ (reference sequence). Trimming took 2 bases from V and 2 from J; bases not matched to a gene: 8. The CDR3 DNA reads as TGTGCCAGCAGCTTAATGACCTCACAGGGGGCCTACAATGAGCAGTTCTTC. Protein product: CASSLMTSQGAYNEQFF.

This chain joins TRBV27 and TRBJ2-7; 7 positions match TRBD2. CDR3 length: 13 residues. Per the germline V gene, CDR1 is MNHEY and CDR2 is SMNVEV (reference sequence). The J segment lost 4 bases and the V segment lost 7 bases, leaving 7 bases of the junction unmatched. The CDR3 DNA sequence: TGTGCCAGCAACGGTGGGGGGGGGTACGAGCAGTACTTC. Protein: CASNGGGGYEQYF.

The V gene is TRBV9, the J gene TRBJ2-2, with D hard to call. CDR3 length: 15 amino acids. V was trimmed by 2 bases and J by 0 bases, leaving 8 bases between them. Germline V gives CDR1 SGDLS, CDR2 YYNGEE. The CDR3 is CASSVGLPNTGELFF. CDR3 in DNA: TGTGCCAGCAGCGTTGGTCTACCGAACACCGGGGAGCTGTTTTTT.

This chain uses TRBV5-8 with TRBJ2-1, with 11 bases that match TRBD2. CDR1 and CDR2 from the germline V gene are SGHTS and YDEGEE. The V and J ends lost 0 bases and 3 bases, in that order; junction bases with no gene match: 2. The CDR3 sequence is 16 residues long. CDR3 bases: TGTGCCAGCAGCTTGGTGACTAGCGGGAACTACAATGAGCAGTTCTTC. It specifies CASSLVTSGNYNEQFF.

CDR3 amino acids: CASNSEDKSYEQYF. The CDR3 coding sequence is TGTGCCAGCAATAGTGAGGACAAATCCTACGAGCAGTACTTC. V gene TRBV6-6 combines with J gene TRBJ2-7; the D gene is possibly TRBD1 (5 bases). CDR3 length: 14 residues. Germline CDR1 and CDR2: MNHNY and SVGAGI (reference sequence). The germline V and J ends were trimmed by 7 bases and 1 base, with 14 bases remaining between them.

The V call is TRBV27, the J call TRBJ1-5; tentatively, D is TRBD1 (5 bases). Germline V gene data show CDR1 as MNHEY and CDR2 as SMNVEV (reference sequence). The length of the CDR3 is 15 residues. Trimming removed 7 bases at V and 0 bases at J, with 13 bases between. CDR3: CASNSAGNSNQPQHF. CDR3 in DNA: TGTGCCAGCAACAGTGCAGGGAATAGCAATCAGCCCCAGCATTTT.

The genes are TRBV27 and TRBJ2-3, with 15 bases identical to TRBD2. Trimming cost V 4 bases and J 4 bases; bases outside gene matches: 12. This CDR3 comprises 19 residues. The germline V gene encodes CDR1 MNHEY and CDR2 SMNVEV (reference sequence). CDR3 nucleotide sequence: TGTGCCAGCAGTTCTCCACCTCCGGGACTAGCGGGGGGCCCAGATACGCAGTATTTT. Residues: CASSSPPPGLAGGPDTQYF.

The J gene is TRBJ1-3, the V gene TRBV5-1; 10 positions match TRBD1. Trimming took 0 bases from V and 4 from J; bases not matched to a gene: 1. The germline V gene has CDR1 SGHRS and CDR2 YFSETQ. The CDR3 has 15 residues. The CDR3 DNA sequence: TGCGCCAGCAGCTTGGGACAGGGGGCGGGAAACACCATATATTTT. This translates into CASSLGQGAGNTIYF.

The chain carries TRBV18 and TRBJ2-1, with 10 bases fitting TRBD1. This CDR3 is 16 amino acids long. The junction had 9 bases not matched to a gene; V was cut back by 4 bases and J by 6 bases. CDR1 is KGHSH, CDR2 LQKENI, per germline. Here the CDR3 DNA reads TGTGCCAGCTCACTGACAGGGGGCGGGATTCCCAATGAGCAGTTCTTC. Translation: CASSLTGGGIPNEQFF. Full variable domain (rest looked up from reference TRBV18 and TRBJ2-1): NAGVMQNPRHLVRRRGQEARLRCSPMKGHSHVYWYRQLPEEGLKFMVYLQKENIIDESGMPKERFSAEFPKEGPSILRIQQVVRGDSAAYFCASSLTGGGIPNEQFFGPGTRLTVL.

The chain employs TRBV18 and TRBJ1-5; perhaps TRBD1 as D (6 bases). V was trimmed by 2 bases and J by 2 bases, leaving 10 bases between them. CDR1 and CDR2 from the germline V gene are KGHSH and LQKENI. The CDR3 has 15 residues. The CDR3 region has the DNA TGTGCCAGCTCACCAGGCAGGGGAGGCAATCAGCCCCAGCATTTT. Translation gives CASSPGRGGNQPQHF.

This sequence joins TRBV7-2 and TRBJ2-7, with TRBD2 matching over 7 bases. V gave up 4 bases and J gave up 5 bases; unmatched junction bases: 11. In germline, CDR1 is SGHTA, CDR2 FQGNSA. The length of the CDR3 is 15 residues. CDR3 in DNA: TGTGCCAGCAGCTCTAGAGCGGGGCAGGTAAACGAGCAGTACTTC. Encoded protein: CASSSRAGQVNEQYF.

This clone was seen just once. The chain links TRBV14 to TRBJ2-1; 8 nucleotides line up with TRBD2. Germline V lookup: CDR1 SGHDN, CDR2 FVKESK. The ends lost 4 bases at V and 2 bases at J; junction bases unmatched: 4. The CDR3 is 15 residues long. The chain's CDR3 is CASSLTGGAYNEQFF. Here the CDR3 DNA reads TGTGCCAGCAGCCTTACGGGAGGGGCCTACAATGAGCAGTTCTTC.

V gene TRBV11-2 combines with J gene TRBJ1-2; D may be TRBD1 (5 bases). This CDR3 has 14 residues. The germline V gene encodes CDR1 SGHAT and CDR2 FQNNGV. V lost 5 bases to trimming and J lost 0 bases, with 10 bases between them. CDR3 sequence (DNA): TGTGCCAGCAGCCCCGACAGCCCTAACTATGGCTACACCTTC. This gives the protein CASSPDSPNYGYTF.

This rearrangement joins TRBV11-2 to TRBJ2-7; 7 nucleotides line up with TRBD1. With V trimmed by 6 bases and J by 5 bases, 7 bases remained unmatched. The germline V gene encodes CDR1 SGHAT and CDR2 FQNNGV. This CDR3 has 13 amino acids. CDR3 bases: TGTGCCAGCAGGGGACAGCCCATTCACGAGCAGTACTTC. Translated: CASRGQPIHEQYF.

The rearrangement links TRBV9 to TRBJ1-2; 8 bases line up with TRBD1. This CDR3 region has 14 residues. Germline CDR1 is SGDLS and CDR2 is YYNGEE. V trimming: 3 bases; J trimming: 4 bases; junction bases outside the gene matches: 5. The CDR3 loop is CASSARQGFYGYTF. CDR3 DNA sequence: TGTGCCAGCAGCGCAAGACAGGGGTTCTATGGCTACACCTTC.

Here the CDR3 reads CASSFQGLEAYEQYF. CDR3 coding DNA: TGTGCCAGCAGCTTCCAGGGACTAGAAGCCTACGAGCAGTACTTC. The chain is built from TRBV5-5 and TRBJ2-7; the match to TRBD2 covers 8 bases. CDR3 length: 15 amino acids. Germline V CDR1 and CDR2: SGHKS, YYEKEE (reference sequence). V was clipped by 2 bases and J by 2 bases; unmatched bases: 6.

The J gene is TRBJ2-2, the V gene TRBV4-3; D possibly corresponds to TRBD1 (6 bases). V was pared by 0 bases and J by 4 bases, with 15 bases between. The length of the CDR3 is 17 residues. Germline CDR1 is LGHNA and CDR2 is YSLEER. CDR3 sequence: CASSQDLGRGTTGELFF. The CDR3 DNA reads as TGCGCCAGCAGCCAAGATCTTGGCAGGGGAACCACCGGGGAGCTGTTTTTT.

The V call is TRBV7-6, the J call TRBJ2-7; 14 bases fit TRBD2. The CDR3 spans 18 residues. The germline gives CDR1 SGHVS, CDR2 FNYEAQ. The J segment lost 6 bases and the V segment lost 5 bases, leaving 15 bases of the junction unmatched. The DNA of the CDR3 is TGTGCCAGCAGCCCGACGTCAGGGACTAGCGGGAGTGGTGGCGAGCAGTACTTC. It encodes CASSPTSGTSGSGGEQYF.

The chain recombines TRBV6-1 with TRBJ2-3; 9 bases agree with TRBD1. CDR1 is MNHNS and CDR2 is SASEGT in the germline V gene. There are 17 residues in the CDR3. Losses at the gene ends were 2 bases for V and 8 bases for J; bases not matched to a gene: 14. The CDR3 region is CASSEMANRGLLGTQYF. DNA for the CDR3: TGTGCCAGCAGTGAAATGGCGAACAGGGGGCTTTTGGGTACGCAGTATTTT.

The chain carries TRBV7-2 and TRBJ1-5; no firm D call. Trimming removed 4 bases from V and 0 bases from J, with 4 bases in between. Germline loops: CDR1 SGHTA, CDR2 FQGNSA. This CDR3 has 13 amino acids. This CDR3 is CASSSYSNQPQHF. CDR3 nucleotides: TGTGCCAGCAGCTCCTATAGCAATCAGCCCCAGCATTTT.